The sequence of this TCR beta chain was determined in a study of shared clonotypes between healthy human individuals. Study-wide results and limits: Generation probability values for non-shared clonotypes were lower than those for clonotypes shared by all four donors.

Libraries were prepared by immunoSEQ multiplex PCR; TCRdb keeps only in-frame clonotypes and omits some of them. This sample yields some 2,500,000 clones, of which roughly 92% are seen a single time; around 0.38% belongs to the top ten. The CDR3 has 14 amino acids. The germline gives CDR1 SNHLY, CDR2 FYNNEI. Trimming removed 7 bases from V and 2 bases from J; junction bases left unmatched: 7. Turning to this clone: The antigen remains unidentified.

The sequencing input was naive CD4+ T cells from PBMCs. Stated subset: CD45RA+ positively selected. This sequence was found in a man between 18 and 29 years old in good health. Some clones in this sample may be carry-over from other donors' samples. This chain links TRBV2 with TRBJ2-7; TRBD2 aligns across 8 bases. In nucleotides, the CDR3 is TGTGCCAGCAACCCCCGGGGGGGGACCTACGAGCAGTACTTC. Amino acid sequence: CASNPRGGTYEQYF.